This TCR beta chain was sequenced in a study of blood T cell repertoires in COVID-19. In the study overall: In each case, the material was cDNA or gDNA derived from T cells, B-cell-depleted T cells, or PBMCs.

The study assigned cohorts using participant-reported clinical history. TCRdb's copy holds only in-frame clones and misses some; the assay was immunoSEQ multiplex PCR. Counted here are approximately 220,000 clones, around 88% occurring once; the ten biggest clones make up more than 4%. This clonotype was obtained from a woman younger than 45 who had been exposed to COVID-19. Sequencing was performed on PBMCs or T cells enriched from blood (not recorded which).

CDR3 region: CASSHTWGHTNYEQYF. CDR3 bases: TGTGCCAGCAGCCATACCTGGGGCCACACGAACTACGAGCAGTACTTC. V and J are TRBV14 and TRBJ2-7; weak D call: TRBD1 (5 bases). Per the germline V gene, CDR1 is SGHDN and CDR2 is FVKESK. V was clipped by 3 bases and J by 3 bases, with 18 bases between them. This CDR3 region has 16 residues.